This T cell receptor beta chain is drawn from a study of T-cell reconstitution after alpha-beta-depleted transplantation in children. The V gene's germline CDR1 is DFQATT and CDR2 SNEGSKA (reference sequence). V was pared by 4 bases and J by 0 bases, with 7 bases between. This CDR3 has 13 amino acids. This clonotype was seen at least ten times. Preparing the TCRbeta library involved the use of unique molecular identifiers. In TCRdb, the PCR reads were re-called with MiXCR into one record per CDR3 protein. The sample has hundreds of thousands of distinct CDR3 sequences; about an eighth are singletons. The clonotype was recovered from a male patient younger than 18 who had a stem cell transplant for acute myeloid leukemia, so the T cells may come from the graft donor. The J gene is TRBJ2-1, the V gene TRBV20-1; TRBD2 is a possible D gene (5 bases). Specimen: PBMCs, mostly from graft donor cells, collected 360 days after TCRalphabeta/CD19-depleted stem cell transplant. The CDR3 DNA follows: TGCAGTGCTAAGCGGAGCTCCTACAATGAGCAGTTCTTC. Amino acid sequence: CSAKRSSYNEQFF.